This TCR beta chain was recorded in a study of OX40 agonist ivuxolimab in advanced cancers. Study-wide context: Cohort: roughly 79% men, mean age around 61, aged roughly 23 to 79.

Germline V CDR1 and CDR2: LGHNA, YNFKEQ. The CDR3 sequence is 15 residues long. Trimming removed 4 bases from V and 1 base from J; junction bases left unmatched: 4. TCRdb's copy holds only in-frame clones and misses some; the assay was immunoSEQ multiplex PCR. The data hold 70,000 to 80,000 clones, with about 90% observed a single time. The chain joins TRBV4-2 to TRBJ1-1, with 9 bases lining up with TRBD1. The starting material was CD4+ or CD8+ T cells sorted from blood, obtained in a trial of the OX40 agonist ivuxolimab. The TCR originated in an adult with an advanced solid tumor such as melanoma, head and neck, liver or kidney cancer. The CDR3 DNA follows: TGTGCCAGCAGCCCTCGGGACAGGGAGAACACTGAAGCTTTCTTT. This gives the protein CASSPRDRENTEAFF.